This T cell receptor beta chain is from a study of T cells after yellow fever vaccination. Turning to the study itself: SMART-Seq v4 Ultra Low Input served to prepare low-cell-number fractions.

A remark on this clonotype: The antigen remains unidentified.

Generation of TCR cDNA used 5'RACE template switching (which added a universal primer site and UMIs). TCRdb called the 5' RACE reads again in MiXCR, with one record for every CDR3 protein. The table records almost 600,000 distinct CDR3 sequences, roughly 13% of them present only once. This CDR3 comprises 15 residues. V was trimmed by 6 bases and J by 0 bases, leaving 9 bases between them. Per the germline V gene, CDR1 is ENHRY and CDR2 is SYGVKD. Broader study findings: The CD4 and CD8 compartments had a small share of their clonotypes in common. Most clones from primary vaccination were detected again post-booster (roughly 96% CD4, more than 85% CD8).

The rearrangement uses TRBV10-3 and TRBJ2-6; D remains unclear. The sequence came from a man aged 30 to 39 who received the YFV17D yellow fever vaccine. Sequenced here: PBMCs, sampled on the day of the yellow fever booster vaccination. The CDR3 protein is CAISPGSSGANVLTF. CDR3 DNA sequence: TGTGCCATCAGCCCCGGGTCCTCTGGGGCCAACGTCCTGACTTTC.